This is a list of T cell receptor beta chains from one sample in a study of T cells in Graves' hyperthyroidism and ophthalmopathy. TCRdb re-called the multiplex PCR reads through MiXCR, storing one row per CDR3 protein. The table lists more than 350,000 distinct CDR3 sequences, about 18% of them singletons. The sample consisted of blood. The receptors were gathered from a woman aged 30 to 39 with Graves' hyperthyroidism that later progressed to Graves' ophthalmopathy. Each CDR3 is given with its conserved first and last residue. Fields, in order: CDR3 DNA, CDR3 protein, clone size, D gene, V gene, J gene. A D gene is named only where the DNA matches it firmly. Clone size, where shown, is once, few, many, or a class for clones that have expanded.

TGCGCCAGCAGCTATAGCGGGAGAGGGGCAGATACGCAGTATTTT	CASSYSGRGADTQYF	.	TRBD2	TRBV5-1	TRBJ2-3
TGTGCCAGCAGTTACTCGACAGGGGGTTCCTACGAGCAGTACTTC	CASSYSTGGSYEQYF	many	TRBD1	TRBV6-2/TRBV6-3	TRBJ2-7
TGTGCCAGCAGAAAAACAGGGGGCGAGGAGACCCAGTACTTC	CASRKTGGEETQYF	many	TRBD1	TRBV5-5	TRBJ2-5
TGTGCCAGCAGTTTCGCAGGGGGGACCACTGAAGCTTTCTTT	CASSFAGGTTEAFF	many	TRBD1	TRBV12-3/TRBV12-4	TRBJ1-1
TGTGCCAGCAGCTTAATGCCCGGGACAGGGGCAGATACGCAGTATTTT	CASSLMPGTGADTQYF	few	TRBD1	TRBV7-2	TRBJ2-3
TGTGCCAGCAGACCACACAGGGTACAGGGGCGCACTGAAGCTTTCTTT	CASRPHRVQGRTEAFF	.	TRBD1	TRBV6-2/TRBV6-3	TRBJ1-1
TGTGCCAGCAGTGAGGAGGGTCTGAAGTCCTACGAGCAGTACTTC	CASSEEGLKSYEQYF	many	.	TRBV2	TRBJ2-7
TGTGCCAGCAGTGAAGGGACTAGCGACACCGGGGAGCTGTTTTTT	CASSEGTSDTGELFF	many	TRBD2	TRBV25-1	TRBJ2-2
TGTGCCAGCAGCTTAGGACACCTCACGGGTCAGCCCCAGCATTTT	CASSLGHLTGQPQHF	.	.	TRBV7-8	TRBJ1-5
TGCAGCGGTGTGACAGGGGGCGTGGAAGCTTTCTTT	CSGVTGGVEAFF	many	TRBD1	TRBV29-1	TRBJ1-1
TGCAGTGCTGCCCCCCGAAAACATACGCAGTATTTT	CSAAPRKHTQYF	.	.	TRBV20-1	TRBJ2-3
TGCAGTGCTAGCTTGATCCCCGGGGGGACCCCAAATGAGCAGTTCTTC	CSASLIPGGTPNEQFF	many	TRBD2	TRBV20-1	TRBJ2-1
TGCGCCAGCAGCCAACTTACGACAGGATTAAATTCACCCCTCCACTTT	CASSQLTTGLNSPLHF	few	.	TRBV4-1	TRBJ1-6
TGTGCCAGCAGCTTTTTAGCGGGAGCCAGTAATGAGCAGTTCTTC	CASSFLAGASNEQFF	many	TRBD2	TRBV7-9	TRBJ2-1
TGTGCCACCAGGAAGACAGGGGGCCCTCAGCCCCAGCATTTT	CATRKTGGPQPQHF	many	TRBD1	TRBV7-2	TRBJ1-5
TGTGCCAGCAGCTATGGACAGGGGTATGGGGCAATTCAGCCCCAGCATTTT	CASSYGQGYGAIQPQHF	few	TRBD1	TRBV7-9	TRBJ1-5
TGTGCCAGCAGTTTCAGGTCATTACGTTCACCCCTCCACTTT	CASSFRSLRSPLHF	many	.	TRBV6-1	TRBJ1-6
TGTGCCAGCAGTGAAGCTGAGGGGGGGGACTATGGCTACACCTTC	CASSEAEGGDYGYTF	.	.	TRBV2	TRBJ1-2
TGTGCCAGCAGCTTATTTTTGGAAGACAGGGAGACGATGAACACTGAAGCTTTCTTT	CASSLFLEDRETMNTEAFF	.	TRBD1	TRBV7-9	TRBJ1-1
TGTGCCAGCAGAGGGGTCCCCTCCTACGAGCAGTACTTC	CASRGVPSYEQYF	many	.	TRBV27	TRBJ2-7
TGTGCCAGCAGCTTTACGGCGACAGGGTCCGGGGAGCTGTTTTTT	CASSFTATGSGELFF	few	TRBD1	TRBV5-6	TRBJ2-2
TGTGCCAGCAGTTTATGGCGCGGATCCAATTCACCCCTCCACTTT	CASSLWRGSNSPLHF	many	.	TRBV27	TRBJ1-6
TGCAGCGCACCTTTAGCTGGACAGATCAACACCGGGGAGCTGTTTTTT	CSAPLAGQINTGELFF	.	.	TRBV20-1	TRBJ2-2
TGTGCCAGTCCGGGGCAGGGAGGCGAGCAGTACTTC	CASPGQGGEQYF	.	.	TRBV7-2	TRBJ2-7
TGTGCCAGCAGTTCCACTGTGGGACAGGGCAACGAGCAGTACTTC	CASSSTVGQGNEQYF	many	TRBD1	TRBV6-5	TRBJ2-7
TGTGCCAGCAGTTTACTCGGGACAGGGGGTAACACTGAAGCTTTCTTT	CASSLLGTGGNTEAFF	.	TRBD1	TRBV27	TRBJ1-1
TGTGCCAGCAGTACCCCTTATAGCGTGTTGAGGCCTAGCAATCAGCCCCAGCATTTT	CASSTPYSVLRPSNQPQHF	many	.	TRBV28	TRBJ1-5
TGTGCCAGCAGTGAAGTCTGGGACTCCATAGCAGATACGCAGTATTTT	CASSEVWDSIADTQYF	few	.	TRBV6-1	TRBJ2-3
TGTGCCAGTAGTCCAGTGGGCACTGAAGCTTTCTTT	CASSPVGTEAFF	many	.	TRBV19	TRBJ1-1
TGTGCCATCGCCGAGGTGGGTCTCAACTATGGCTACACCTTC	CAIAEVGLNYGYTF	.	.	TRBV10-3	TRBJ1-2
TGTGCCAGCAGCCAGGACCACAGGGGGAGTCACTATGGCTACACCTTC	CASSQDHRGSHYGYTF	many	TRBD1	TRBV3-1	TRBJ1-2
TGTGCCAGCAGCGAGGGTAATGAGCAGTACTTC	CASSEGNEQYF	many	.	TRBV7-9	TRBJ2-7
TGTGCCAGCAGCCCCCGGGGGAGGACCCAGGGATATTACAATGAGCAGTTCTTC	CASSPRGRTQGYYNEQFF	few	.	TRBV3-1	TRBJ2-1
TGTGCCAGCAGCTCGAGGGGGGCCGGGGAGCTGTTTTTT	CASSSRGAGELFF	many	.	TRBV11-2	TRBJ2-2
TGTGCCATCAGTGACCCACCGCTTAGCGGGAGGGCCTCCAATGAGCAGTTCTTC	CAISDPPLSGRASNEQFF	many	TRBD2	TRBV10-3	TRBJ2-1
TGCGCCAGCAGCCAAGATCGTACGCCGAATTCACCCCTCCACTTT	CASSQDRTPNSPLHF	many	.	TRBV4-1	TRBJ1-6
TGCGCCAGCAGCTTGGAATCGGACCTGAACAATGAGCAGTTCTTC	CASSLESDLNNEQFF	.	.	TRBV5-1	TRBJ2-1
TGTGCCAGCAGTTCCGTTTCCCCAGGGAACACTGAAGCTTTCTTT	CASSSVSPGNTEAFF	many	.	TRBV28	TRBJ1-1
TGCGCCAGCAGTGAACGGATGGGACGGATAGGACAGAACCAACCTTACGAGCAGTACTTC	CASSERMGRIGQNQPYEQYF	many	.	TRBV10-2	TRBJ2-7
TGTGCCAGCAGCGTAGACCCGGGGGCTCTAAGAACCGGGGAGCTGTTTTTT	CASSVDPGALRTGELFF	many	.	TRBV9	TRBJ2-2
TGCAGTGCTAGGGCGGGACAAGCCTTCTACGAGCAGTACTTC	CSARAGQAFYEQYF	many	.	TRBV20-1	TRBJ2-7
TGTGCCACTCAAGGGGGTAGCGACCCAAACTATGAGCAGTTCTTC	CATQGGSDPNYEQFF	.	.	TRBV24-1	TRBJ2-1
TGCAGCGTTGAAGGCAATCCCCCAACCGGGGAGCTGTTTTTT	CSVEGNPPTGELFF	.	.	TRBV29-1	TRBJ2-2
TGTGCCAGCAGCTTACGGGACACTTCCACTGAAGCTTTCTTT	CASSLRDTSTEAFF	many	.	TRBV7-6	TRBJ1-1
TGTGCCAGCAGCTTCCTGGGGGGGACTAGCGGGGGGCATCTCTACGAGCAGTACTTC	CASSFLGGTSGGHLYEQYF	few	TRBD2	TRBV7-9	TRBJ2-7
TGTGCCAGCAGTCCCTCCTTGCGGGGGGTCGAAAACATTCAGTACTTC	CASSPSLRGVENIQYF	many	TRBD2	TRBV2	TRBJ2-4
TGTGCCAGCAGAAAATCGGGACAGGGTAGAGATACGCAGTATTTT	CASRKSGQGRDTQYF	many	TRBD1	TRBV27	TRBJ2-3